The 8 T cell receptor beta chains listed next were all sequenced from one sample in a study of blood T cell repertoires in COVID-19. Using immunoSEQ multiplex PCR, the repertoire was profiled, and TCRdb retains in-frame clones only, with some absent. The data hold about 160,000 clones, with over 70% observed a single time. Sequencing was done on a sample of peripheral blood. These receptors were collected from a man between 65 and 80 years old with acute or convalescent COVID-19.

V is TRBV29-1 and J is TRBJ1-5; D possibly corresponds to TRBD1 (5 bases). The V gene's germline CDR1 is SQVTM and CDR2 ANQGSEA. The CDR3 length is 15 residues. Trimming left V 6 bases short and J 0 bases short, with 15 bases between. The CDR3 region is CSVGGGLYSNQPQHF. The CDR3 coding sequence is TGCAGCGTCGGCGGGGGACTTTATAGCAATCAGCCCCAGCATTTT.

The chain couples TRBV27 to TRBJ1-5, with 7 bases lining up with TRBD1. With V trimmed by 5 bases and J by 2 bases, 3 bases remained unmatched. The CDR3 sequence is 14 residues long. The germline gives CDR1 MNHEY, CDR2 SMNVEV (reference sequence). The chain's CDR3 is CASSPTGGNQPQHF. The CDR3 region has the DNA TGTGCCAGCAGTCCCACAGGGGGCAATCAGCCCCAGCATTTT.

The V call is TRBV11-2, the J call TRBJ2-3, with a tentative D call TRBD2 (6 bases). Trimming removed 3 bases from V and 6 bases from J, with 10 bases in between. The CDR3 spans 13 residues. Germline lookup yields CDR1 SGHAT and CDR2 FQNNGV. DNA of the CDR3: TGTGCCAGCAGCTTCTGGGGGGAGGATACGCAGTATTTT. It translates to CASSFWGEDTQYF.

The chain uses TRBV5-4 and TRBJ1-2; D is perhaps TRBD1 (5 bases). This CDR3 region has 12 residues. V gave up 3 bases and J gave up 7 bases, with 10 bases separating them. Looked up from germline, CDR1 is SGHNT and CDR2 is YYREEE (reference sequence). CDR3 in DNA: TGTGCCAGCAGCTCTGACAGATTTGGCTACACCTTC. As protein: CASSSDRFGYTF. The variable domain in full, completed from reference TRBV5-4 and TRBJ1-2, reads ETGVTQSPTHLIKTRGQQVTLRCSSQSGHNTVSWYQQALGQGPQFIFQYYREEENGRGNFPPRFSGLQFPNYSSELNVNALELDDSALYLCASSSDRFGYTFGSGTRLTVV.

The V and J genes are TRBV2 and TRBJ2-7, with 7 bases that match TRBD2. This CDR3 comprises 13 residues. The V gene end was trimmed by 9 bases and the J gene end by 7 bases; junction bases not matched to a gene: 12. Germline V gene data show CDR1 as SNHLY and CDR2 as FYNNEI. The DNA for the CDR3 is TGTGCCAGAGGAGGGGCGGGAGAGGAGGAGCAGTACTTC. Its translation: CARGGAGEEEQYF.

The rearrangement uses TRBV7-6 and TRBJ1-4, with 9 bases matching TRBD1. This CDR3 has 15 residues. The V segment lost 4 bases and the J segment 5 bases; nucleotides outside the gene matches: 5. CDR1 is SGHVS and CDR2 is FNYEAQ in the germline V gene. The CDR3 bases are TGTGCCAGCAGCTCTGTCACAGGGGGCAATGAAAAACTGTTTTTT. Amino acid sequence: CASSSVTGGNEKLFF. Full variable domain (outside the CDR3, taken from reference TRBV7-6 and TRBJ1-4): GAGVSQSPRYKVTKRGQDVALRCDPISGHVSLYWYRQALGQGPEFLTYFNYEAQQDKSGLPNDRFSAERPEGSISTLTIQRTEQRDSAMYRCASSSVTGGNEKLFFGSGTQLSVL.

The V and J genes are TRBV29-1 and TRBJ1-6; D not certain. The CDR3 is 13 residues long. The germline V and J ends were trimmed by 5 bases and 5 bases, with 10 bases remaining between them. Germline V gene lookup returns CDR1 SQVTM and CDR2 ANQGSEA. CDR3 nucleotides: TGCAGCGTTCGGGGAGATAATAATTCACCCCTCCACTTT. Amino acid sequence: CSVRGDNNSPLHF.

The V and J genes are TRBV30 and TRBJ2-7; possibly TRBD1 for D (6 bases). Germline lookup yields CDR1 GTSNPN and CDR2 SVGIG (reference sequence). The V end was cut by 2 bases, the J end by 3 bases, with 11 bases between. The CDR3 spans 13 residues. The CDR3 loop is CAWSKGHHYEQYF. CDR3 DNA sequence: TGTGCCTGGAGTAAGGGACACCACTACGAGCAGTACTTC.